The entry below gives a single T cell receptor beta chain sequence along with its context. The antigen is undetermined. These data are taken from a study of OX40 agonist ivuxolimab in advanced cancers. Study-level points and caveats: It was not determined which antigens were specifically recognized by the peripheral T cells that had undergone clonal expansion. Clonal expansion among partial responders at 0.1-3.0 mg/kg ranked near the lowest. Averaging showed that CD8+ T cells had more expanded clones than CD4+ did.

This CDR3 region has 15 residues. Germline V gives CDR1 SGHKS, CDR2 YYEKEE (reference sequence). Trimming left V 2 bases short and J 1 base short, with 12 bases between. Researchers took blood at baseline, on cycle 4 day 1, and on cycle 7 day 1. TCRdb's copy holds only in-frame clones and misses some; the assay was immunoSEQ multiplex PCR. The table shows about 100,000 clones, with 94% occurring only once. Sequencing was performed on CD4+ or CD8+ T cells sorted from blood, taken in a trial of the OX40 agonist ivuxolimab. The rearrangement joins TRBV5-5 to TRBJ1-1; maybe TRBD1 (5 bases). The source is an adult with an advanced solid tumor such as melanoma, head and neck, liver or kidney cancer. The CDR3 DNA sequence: TGTGCCAGCAGCTTCGGGGGTTCCGCGAACACTGAAGCTTTCTTT. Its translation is CASSFGGSANTEAFF.